The source of this T cell receptor beta chain is a study of beta chain features in type 1 diabetes. Notes on the study in general: All four CD4+ subsets from Type 1 diabetes patients carried moderately but significantly shorter TCRB CDR3s.

On this clone itself: Its antigen is not identified.

As every portion of the isolated RNA was reverse transcribed, the sequencing read expressed TCRB transcripts. The table came from immunoSEQ multiplex PCR; TCRdb's copy has only in-frame clones and leaves some out. The top ten hold more than 0.015% of the sample, which has a few hundred thousand clones, around an eighth seen once. The source material was naive CD4+ T cells from blood. The source of this sequence is a young man in good health.

The DNA for the CDR3 is TGTGCCGGAGGGGCTCGGAATTCACCCCTCCACTTT. Translating gives CAGGARNSPLHF. V gene TRBV6-4 combines with J gene TRBJ1-6; D is perhaps TRBD1 (5 bases). CDR1 and CDR2 from the germline V gene are MRHNA and SNTAGT. The CDR3 runs 12 residues. The V end lost 11 bases, the J end lost 7 bases, and 12 bases lay between the germline ends.